The T cell receptor (beta chain) described here comes from a study of early T cells in non-severe SARS-CoV-2 infection. This CDR3 is built from 13 residues. J lost 5 bases, V lost 6 bases, and 6 bases had no gene match. Germline loops: CDR1 ENHRY, CDR2 SYGVKD. As part of library construction, unique molecular identifiers were attached to individual cDNA molecules. Using its own MiXCR run on the 5' RACE reads, TCRdb lists one record per CDR3 protein. Here the sample spans tens of thousands of distinct CDR3 sequences, just under 15% being singletons. The study's findings and limits: VDJdb matching skewed toward anti-spike CD8 responses, missing private and CD4 specificities.

Note on this clonotype: What it binds is not known.

The sequenced material came from whole blood. The sequence came from an adult who was a healthcare worker with PCR-confirmed SARS-CoV-2 infection or an uninfected control (not recorded which). This chain links TRBV10-3 with TRBJ2-7; TRBD2 aligns across 8 bases. This chain's CDR3 is CAIRGTSGDEQYF. CDR3 coding DNA: TGTGCCATCAGAGGGACTAGTGGAGACGAGCAGTACTTC.